Following are 30 T cell receptor beta chains from one sample sequenced in a study of CD8+CD57+ T cells in acquired aplastic anemia. For CDR3 and TCR beta VDJ profiling, genomic DNA was the template used. Via MiXCR, TCRdb re-called the reads, giving one row per CDR3 protein. The profile shows about 130,000 distinct CDR3 sequences, around 48% of them singletons. Sequenced: sorted CD4+, CD8+, or CD8+CD57+ T cells (not recorded which) from PBMCs. The receptors originated from a human donor in good health, serving as a control.

The chain uses TRBV2 and TRBJ1-2; D unclear. Germline lookup yields CDR1 SNHLY and CDR2 FYNNEI. The CDR3 sequence is 14 residues long. Trimming stripped 3 bases from V and 4 bases from J, with 12 bases between. CDR3 region: CASSEAQTSYGYTF. As DNA, the CDR3 is TGTGCCAGCAGTGAGGCCCAGACCAGCTATGGCTACACCTTC. The full variable domain, its missing parts supplied by reference TRBV2 and TRBJ1-2, is EPEVTQTPSHQVTQMGQEVILRCVPISNHLYFYWYRQILGQKVEFLVSFYNNEISEKSEIFDDQFSVERPDGSNFTLKIRSTKLEDSAMYFCASSEAQTSYGYTFGSGTRLTVV.

The sample holds a few counts of this clonotype. The rearrangement joins TRBV27 to TRBJ2-1, with 7 bases matching TRBD2. With 8 bases clipped from V and 9 bases from J, the junction kept 13 bases outside the gene matches. The CDR3 has 14 amino acids. In germline, CDR1 is MNHEY, CDR2 SMNVEV (reference sequence). This CDR3 reads CASEAAGLRSEQFF. DNA of the CDR3: TGTGCCAGCGAGGCAGCGGGGCTGCGAAGTGAGCAGTTCTTC.

Comment on this clonotype: A much larger clone differs by one base, so this may be a read error. The missing conserved phenylalanine or tryptophan at the end of this CDR3 makes a read error likely. The V gene is TRBV19, the J gene TRBJ1-3; D is undetermined. Germline values: CDR1 LNHDA, CDR2 SQIVND (reference sequence). Trimming took 5 bases from V and 6 from J, leaving 14 bases between them. The CDR3 runs 14 residues. The CDR3 DNA is TGTGCCAGTAGTCCTGAGGAGGGTGCAAACACCATATATCTT. Translation: CASSPEEGANTIYL.

The DNA of the CDR3 is TGTGCCATCAGTATCGGGCTAGCGGGGGGGCCGAAGACCCAGTACTTC. Residues: CAISIGLAGGPKTQYF. This sequence joins TRBV10-3 and TRBJ2-5; TRBD2 agrees at 12 bases. The germline gives CDR1 ENHRY, CDR2 SYGVKD. The CDR3 extends over 16 amino acids. V was pared by 5 bases and J by 6 bases, with 10 bases of the junction left unmatched.

There are many counts of this clonotype. The chain uses TRBV25-1 and TRBJ1-1, with a weak D call TRBD1 (5 bases). V lost 4 bases, J lost 0 bases, and 9 bases lay in between. Germline V lookup: CDR1 MGHDK, CDR2 SYGVNS. The CDR3 contains 14 residues. The CDR3 sequence is CASSARGVNTEAFF. In DNA, the CDR3 is TGTGCCAGCAGTGCCCGAGGGGTGAACACTGAAGCTTTCTTT. Variable domain in full (rest from reference TRBV25-1 and TRBJ1-1): EADIYQTPRYLVIGTGKKITLECSQTMGHDKMYWYQQDPGMELHLIHYSYGVNSTEKGDLSSESTVSRIRTEHFPLTLESARPSHTSQYLCASSARGVNTEAFFGQGTRLTVV.

This clonotype appeared a few times. The chain recombines TRBV15 with TRBJ2-6, with D perhaps assigned TRBD1 or TRBD2 (5 bases each). Germline V gene data show CDR1 as LNHNV and CDR2 as YYDKDF (reference sequence). V was clipped by 9 bases and J by 0 bases, with 15 bases between them. The CDR3 has 16 amino acids. CDR3 bases: TGTGCCACGACAGCGGATCCTAGCTCTGGGGCCAACGTCCTGACTTTC. Amino acids: CATTADPSSGANVLTF.

This clonotype came up many times. The rearrangement uses TRBV11-2 and TRBJ2-3; the match to TRBD1 covers 7 bases. Per the germline V gene, CDR1 is SGHAT and CDR2 is FQNNGV. V was clipped by 5 bases and J by 3 bases; unmatched bases: 5. This CDR3 contains 14 residues. The DNA for the CDR3 is TGTGCCAGCAGCACGCGACAGGGTACAGATACGCAGTATTTT. This translates into CASSTRQGTDTQYF.

By its share, this clonotype is medium-sized. The CDR3 sequence: CAISQTGGNGETQYF. CDR3 nucleotides: TGTGCCATCAGCCAGACAGGAGGTAATGGAGAGACCCAGTACTTC. This rearrangement joins TRBV10-3 to TRBJ2-5, with TRBD1 as a possible D gene (6 bases). CDR3 length: 15 amino acids. Germline V gene data show CDR1 as ENHRY and CDR2 as SYGVKD. Trimming removed 6 bases from V and 4 bases from J, with 18 bases in between.

The V call is TRBV14, the J call TRBJ1-1, with a weak D call TRBD1 (6 bases). The CDR3 length is 15 residues. Trimming left V 3 bases short and J 7 bases short, with 18 bases between. Germline-derived CDR1 and CDR2 are SGHDN and FVKESK. The CDR3: CASSHRGGGLHEAFF. The CDR3, as DNA: TGTGCCAGCAGCCACCGGGGGGGCGGCCTACATGAAGCTTTCTTT.

Points on this clonotype: This may arise from a read error, as a much more abundant clone is one base away. The chain uses TRBV11-2 and TRBJ2-3; 8 bases map to TRBD2. The CDR3 totals 17 residues. The V gene's germline CDR1 is SGHAT and CDR2 FQNNGV. CDR3 sequence: CARSWTRPGGSTDTQYF. DNA for the CDR3: TGTGCCAGGAGCTGGACTCGCCCGGGGGGGAGCACAGATACGCAGTATTTT.

This clonotype was counted ten times or more. The chain uses TRBV19 and TRBJ1-2; D perhaps matches TRBD1 (5 bases). Germline CDR1 is LNHDA and CDR2 is SQIVND (reference sequence). Trimming left V 5 bases short and J 8 bases short, with 21 bases between. The CDR3 runs to 15 residues. The CDR3 is CASSPGTGRGTGYTF. In nucleotides, the CDR3 is TGTGCCAGTAGTCCGGGGACGGGCCGCGGAACGGGCTACACCTTC. The entire variable domain, with the rest obtained from reference TRBV19 and TRBJ1-2, is as follows: DGGITQSPKYLFRKEGQNVTLSCEQNLNHDAMYWYRQDPGQGLRLIYYSQIVNDFQKGDIAEGYSVSREKKESFPLTVTSAQKNPTAFYLCASSPGTGRGTGYTFGSGTRLTVV.

The chain joins TRBV3-1 to TRBJ2-2; tentatively, D is TRBD2 (6 bases). The V gene lost 4 bases and the J gene lost 2 bases, with 11 bases spanning the gap. Germline V CDR1 and CDR2: LGHDT, YNNKEL (reference sequence). There are 15 residues in the CDR3. The CDR3 coding sequence is TGTGCCAGCAGCCCCTGGGGGGATAACACCGGGGAGCTGTTTTTT. Protein product: CASSPWGDNTGELFF.

This chain links TRBV24-1 with TRBJ2-5; D could derive from TRBD1 or TRBD2 (5 bases each). The CDR3 has 13 amino acids. Trimming pared 7 bases from V and 5 bases from J, leaving 13 bases between. The germline V gene encodes CDR1 KGHDR and CDR2 SFDVKD. The chain's CDR3 is CATRSGGRETQYF. CDR3 bases: TGTGCCACCAGATCTGGGGGTAGGGAGACCCAGTACTTC.

By share, this clonotype ranks as medium-sized. The genes are TRBV10-3 and TRBJ1-2; unclear D gene. This CDR3 region has 13 residues. Germline V gene lookup returns CDR1 ENHRY and CDR2 SYGVKD. V dropped 5 bases and J dropped 2 bases, with 9 bases sitting between them. CDR3 DNA: TGTGCCATCAGTCGAGACGGGAACTATGGCTACACCTTC. This translates into CAISRDGNYGYTF.

The chain links TRBV29-1 to TRBJ1-1, with a tentative D call TRBD1 (5 bases). V was shortened by 6 bases and J by 2 bases, with 16 bases between the two germline ends. This CDR3 is 14 amino acids long. Germline CDR1 reads SQVTM; CDR2 reads ANQGSEA. The CDR3 reads CSVSHPTDNTEAFF. As DNA, the CDR3 is TGCAGCGTCTCCCATCCGACAGATAACACTGAAGCTTTCTTT.

With regard to this clonotype: A junction boundary mismatches the germline segment, possibly from a read error. CDR3 bases: TGTGCCAGCAAAGCAGCCTCGAACCGGAACACCGGGGAGCTGCTTTTT. Translated: CASKAASNRNTGELLF. The chain uses TRBV12-3 or TRBV12-4 and TRBJ2-2, with a tentative D call TRBD2 (5 bases). This CDR3 comprises 16 residues.

This clonotype was counted a few times. CDR3 coding DNA: TGCAGCGTTGCCCGCCATGTTTACTCCTACAATGAGCAGTTCTTC. Its protein product is CSVARHVYSYNEQFF. V gene TRBV29-1 combines with J gene TRBJ2-1; no clear D. V lost 4 bases and J lost 0, with 13 bases in between. CDR1 and CDR2 from the germline V gene are SQVTM and ANQGSEA. CDR3 length: 15 amino acids.

This clonotype was seen ten or more times. The chain has TRBV20-1 and TRBJ1-6; 7 bases align to TRBD1. The trim removed 6 bases at V and 3 bases at J, leaving 8 bases unmatched. The CDR3 consists of 15 residues. CDR1 is DFQATT and CDR2 is SNEGSKA in the germline V gene (reference sequence). The CDR3 coding sequence is TGCAGTGCCGGCCCACGGGACAGCTATAATTCACCCCTCCACTTT. This translates into CSAGPRDSYNSPLHF.

Here the CDR3 DNA reads TGTGCCAGCAGTATCAGGGGCGAGCAGTACTTC. Translating gives CASSIRGEQYF. V is TRBV28 and J is TRBJ2-7; TRBD1 is a possible D gene (6 bases). The germline gives CDR1 MDHEN, CDR2 SYDVKM. The CDR3 has 11 amino acids. V dropped 5 bases and J dropped 6 bases, with 8 bases sitting between them. The entire variable domain, with the rest obtained from reference TRBV28 and TRBJ2-7, is as follows: DVKVTQSSRYLVKRTGEKVFLECVQDMDHENMFWYRQDPGLGLRLIYFSYDVKMKEKGDIPEGYSVSREKKERFSLILESASTNQTSMYLCASSIRGEQYFGPGTRLTVT.

Worth noting for this clonotype: This may arise from a read error, as a much more abundant clone is one base away. V gene TRBV25-1 combines with J gene TRBJ1-4, with a weak D call TRBD1 (5 bases). Germline V gives CDR1 MGHDK, CDR2 SYGVNS. The CDR3 consists of 14 residues. Written as DNA, the CDR3 is TGCGCCAGCAGCCGAAACCCGAGGGGTAAAAAACTGTTTTTT. This translates into CASSRNPRGKKLFF. The full variable domain, completed using reference TRBV25-1 and TRBJ1-4, is EADIYQTPRYLVIGTGKKITLECSQTMGHDKMYWYQQDPGMELHLIHYSYGVNSTEKGDLSSESTVSRIRTEHFPLTLESARPSHTSQYLCASSRNPRGKKLFFGSGTQLSVL.

This chain uses TRBV29-1 with TRBJ1-2; D is uncertain. In germline, CDR1 is SQVTM, CDR2 ANQGSEA. CDR3 length: 12 amino acids. Trimming took off 3 bases at V and 7 bases at J, with 12 bases between the two ends. The CDR3 here is CSVDPHLGGYTF. As DNA, the CDR3 is TGCAGCGTTGATCCGCACCTAGGTGGCTACACCTTC.

This clonotype was recorded once. The chain recombines TRBV4-3 with TRBJ1-6, with TRBD1 matching 8 bases. The CDR3 spans 15 residues. Germline CDR1 is LGHNA and CDR2 is YSLEER. Losses at the gene ends were 5 bases for V and 7 bases for J; bases not matched to a gene: 7. Here the CDR3 reads CASSDRDRLNSPLHF. The CDR3 DNA sequence: TGCGCCAGCAGCGACCGGGACAGGCTCAATTCACCCCTCCACTTT.

As regards this clonotype: Sequence at one end of the junction differs from germline and may be a read error. This rearrangement joins TRBV6-2 or TRBV6-3 to TRBJ2-7; unclear D gene. CDR3 size: 11 residues. Germline values: CDR1 MNHEY, CDR2 SVGEGT. CDR3 sequence: CASSNGPLWDF. The CDR3, as DNA: TGTGCCAGCAGTAACGGACCGCTGTGGGACTTC.

The chain employs TRBV7-9 and TRBJ1-4; D gene uncertain. Germline assignment: CDR1 SEHNR and CDR2 FQNEAQ (reference sequence). V lost 5 bases and J 7 bases, leaving 11 bases between the germline ends. CDR3 length equals 13 residues. CDR3 residues: CASSRHLLEKLFF. CDR3 DNA sequence: TGTGCCAGCAGCCGGCACCTTCTTGAAAAACTGTTTTTT.

The J gene is TRBJ1-1, the V gene TRBV10-3; 10 bases line up with TRBD1. The CDR3 loop spans 15 amino acids. Germline trimming cut 4 bases from V and 0 bases from J; bases unmatched to any gene: 2. CDR1 and CDR2 (germline): ENHRY, SYGVKD. Here the CDR3 DNA reads TGTGCCATCAGTGCGGGGACAGGGGTGAACACTGAAGCTTTCTTT. It is translated as CAISAGTGVNTEAFF.

This clonotype was counted only a few times. J is TRBJ2-3 and V is TRBV29-1; 13 bases match TRBD2. J was trimmed by 1 base and V by 8 bases; bases with no gene match: 6. The CDR3 consists of 15 residues. Germline V gene lookup returns CDR1 SQVTM and CDR2 ANQGSEA. The CDR3 spells CSLTGTSGGTDTQYF. Here the CDR3 DNA reads TGCAGCCTGACCGGGACTAGCGGGGGCACAGATACGCAGTATTTT.

This clonotype has ten or more counts. The rearrangement joins TRBV27 to TRBJ1-2; TRBD1 matches 7 bases. The CDR3 has 12 amino acids. Germline CDR1 MNHEY, CDR2 SMNVEV (reference sequence). The ends lost 8 bases at V and 5 bases at J; junction bases unmatched: 5. CDR3 loop: CASRDSFYGYTF. For the CDR3, the DNA is TGTGCCAGCCGGGACAGTTTTTATGGCTACACCTTC.

This clonotype has just one count. The rearrangement joins TRBV9 to TRBJ1-2; 10 bases match TRBD1. Germline loops: CDR1 SGDLS, CDR2 YYNGEE. This CDR3 spans 15 amino acids. J was trimmed by 3 bases and V by 3 bases; bases with no gene match: 5. The CDR3 protein is CASSAGTGADYGYTF. CDR3 sequence (DNA): TGTGCCAGCAGCGCTGGGACAGGGGCGGACTATGGCTACACCTTC.

This clonotype has just a few counts. The chain combines TRBV9 with TRBJ1-2; a weak D match, TRBD1 (5 bases). V was shortened by 4 bases and J by 14 bases, with 15 bases between the two germline ends. Looked up from germline, CDR1 is SGDLS and CDR2 is YYNGEE. The CDR3 length is 11 residues. The CDR3 sequence: CASSPRDGETF. The CDR3 nucleotides are TGTGCCAGCAGCCCAAGGGACGGTGAAACCTTC. The whole variable domain, filled in from reference TRBV9 and TRBJ1-2, reads DSGVTQTPKHLITATGQRVTLRCSPRSGDLSVYWYQQSLDQGLQFLIQYYNGEERAKGNILERFSAQQFPDLHSELNLSSLELGDSALYFCASSPRDGETFGSGTRLTVV.

This clonotype was observed many times. The chain links TRBV7-9 to TRBJ1-1, with no clear D. V lost 5 bases, J lost 0 bases, and 7 bases lay in between. Germline V lookup: CDR1 SEHNR, CDR2 FQNEAQ (reference sequence). There are 13 residues in the CDR3. The chain's CDR3 is CASSATVNTEAFF. For the CDR3, the DNA is TGTGCCAGCAGCGCGACGGTGAACACTGAAGCTTTCTTT.